Listed here are 15 T cell receptor beta chains from one sample, sequenced in a study of T cells after yellow fever vaccination. In TCRdb, the 5' RACE reads were re-called with MiXCR into one record per CDR3 protein. This sample has about 580,000 distinct CDR3 sequences; around a sixth occur once, and the top ten carry around a sixth. The specimen was PBMCs, collected about 5 days after the first yellow fever vaccination. These receptors were taken from a man aged 18 to 29 who received the YFV17D yellow fever vaccine.

CDR3 protein: CSAFGSDNQPQHF. In nucleotides, the CDR3 is TGCAGCGCCTTTGGGTCCGACAATCAGCCCCAGCATTTT. The chain is built from TRBV20-1 and TRBJ1-5; D is undetermined. Germline loops: CDR1 DFQATT, CDR2 SNEGSKA (reference sequence). The CDR3 has 13 amino acids.

The sample holds a few counts of this clonotype. The chain is built from TRBV28 and TRBJ1-4; 9 nucleotides line up with TRBD1. The CDR3 has 16 residues. Germline CDR1 MDHEN, CDR2 SYDVKM. V dropped 6 bases and J dropped 5; count of bases not matched to a gene: 10. CDR3 region: CASSYPGQGLNEKLFF. The CDR3, as DNA: TGTGCCAGCAGCTATCCGGGACAGGGCTTGAATGAAAAACTGTTTTTT. The whole variable domain, filled in from reference TRBV28 and TRBJ1-4, reads DVKVTQSSRYLVKRTGEKVFLECVQDMDHENMFWYRQDPGLGLRLIYFSYDVKMKEKGDIPEGYSVSREKKERFSLILESASTNQTSMYLCASSYPGQGLNEKLFFGSGTQLSVL.

The rearrangement uses TRBV7-2 and TRBJ2-5; D call uncertain. The germline V and J ends were trimmed by 1 base and 6 bases, with 12 bases remaining between them. CDR1 SGHTA and CDR2 FQGNSA come from the germline V gene. The CDR3 length is 14 residues. The CDR3 reads CASSLVWGGKTQYF. The CDR3 DNA follows: TGTGCCAGCAGCTTAGTATGGGGTGGAAAGACCCAGTACTTC.

This clonotype was detected a few times. DNA for the CDR3: TGTGCCAGCTGTCGGATCGGGGAGCAGTTCTTC. It codes for CASCRIGEQFF. The V call is TRBV12-3 or TRBV12-4, the J call TRBJ2-1; unclear D gene. This CDR3 comprises 11 residues. Between the trimmed V and J ends, which lost 8 bases and 10 bases, there was a span of 12 bases.

This clonotype turned up a few times. The rearrangement joins TRBV28 to TRBJ1-4, with TRBD1 identical over 8 bases. V shed 4 bases and J 7 bases; nucleotides not matched to a gene: 8. Germline lookup yields CDR1 MDHEN and CDR2 SYDVKM. This CDR3 is 15 amino acids long. The CDR3 DNA follows: TGTGCCAGCAGTTCCCGAAGACAGGGGCGTGAAAAACTGTTTTTT. Amino acids: CASSSRRQGREKLFF.

This clonotype was seen ten or more times. The chain uses TRBV12-3 or TRBV12-4 and TRBJ2-1; TRBD1 might be the D (5 bases). Trimming took off 4 bases at V and 15 bases at J, with 16 bases between the two ends. The length of the CDR3 is 12 residues. The CDR3 region has the DNA TGTGCCAGCAGTTCAGGACCCAGGGCACCGTTCTTC. It specifies CASSSGPRAPFF.

This clonotype was seen many times. This chain joins TRBV7-2 and TRBJ2-3; D is perhaps TRBD2 (7 bases). Per the germline V gene, CDR1 is SGHTA and CDR2 is FQGNSA. The V end was cut by 2 bases, the J end by 6 bases, with 12 bases between. The CDR3 runs 14 residues. CDR3 nucleotides: TGTGCCAGCAGCTTACAACAGGGAGGGGATACGCAGTATTTT. This gives the protein CASSLQQGGDTQYF.

Only a few counts were recorded for this clonotype. The chain couples TRBV7-2 to TRBJ2-1, with D uncertain. The germline V gene has CDR1 SGHTA and CDR2 FQGNSA. Trimming cost V 0 bases and J 9 bases, with 15 bases left between them. CDR3 size: 15 residues. This chain's CDR3 is CASSLATYGLGEQFF. The DNA for the CDR3 is TGTGCCAGCAGCTTAGCCACATACGGATTGGGTGAGCAGTTCTTC.

This clonotype was found a few times. The CDR3 loop is CASSFSSDGGNYGYTF. CDR3 DNA sequence: TGTGCCAGCAGCTTCTCCAGCGACGGTGGGAACTATGGCTACACCTTC. The chain combines TRBV11-2 with TRBJ1-2; D is unclear. Germline V gene lookup returns CDR1 SGHAT and CDR2 FQNNGV. CDR3 length: 16 residues. V was cut by 3 bases and J by 2 bases, with 16 bases left in between.

There are a few counts of this clonotype. The chain has TRBV29-1 and TRBJ2-1; D uncertain. This CDR3 region has 12 residues. Germline V gives CDR1 SQVTM, CDR2 ANQGSEA. V was shortened by 2 bases and J by 5 bases, with 7 bases between the two germline ends. CDR3 bases: TGCAGCGTTGAATACAGTGACAATGAGCAGTTCTTC. This sequence encodes CSVEYSDNEQFF.

The chain employs TRBV10-3 and TRBJ2-7; D perhaps matches TRBD2 (6 bases). This CDR3 spans 12 amino acids. Trimming took 3 bases from V and 7 from J, leaving 10 bases between them. Germline CDR1 and CDR2: ENHRY and SYGVKD. The DNA of the CDR3 is TGTGCCATCAGTGACGGGGGTGGGGAGCAGTACGTC. It translates to CAISDGGGEQYV.

This clonotype was picked up a small number of times. The chain combines TRBV30 with TRBJ2-3; the D is unclear. Germline-derived CDR1 and CDR2 are GTSNPN and SVGIG (reference sequence). Trimming cost V 0 bases and J 6 bases, with 7 bases left between them. CDR3 size: 12 residues. In DNA, the CDR3 is TGTGCCTGGAGTGTAGGGCGTGATACGCAGTATTTT. Protein sequence: CAWSVGRDTQYF.

This clonotype has only a few counts. The chain combines TRBV18 with TRBJ2-7, with D unresolved. V was cut by 0 bases and J by 1 base, with 4 bases left in between. CDR3 length equals 13 residues. Germline CDR1 KGHSH, CDR2 LQKENI. In nucleotides, the CDR3 is TGTGCCAGCTCACCACCAGTGTCCTACGAGCAGTACTTC. Translating it yields CASSPPVSYEQYF.

The J gene is TRBJ2-7, the V gene TRBV20-1; D assignment may be TRBD1 or TRBD2 (6 bases each). Germline CDR1 is DFQATT and CDR2 is SNEGSKA (reference sequence). This CDR3 spans 13 amino acids. Trimming left V 3 bases short and J 2 bases short, with 11 bases between. This CDR3 is CSARTGGTYEQYF. As DNA, the CDR3 is TGCAGTGCTAGGACAGGCGGGACCTACGAGCAGTACTTC.

A few counts support this clonotype. The rearrangement links TRBV5-1 to TRBJ2-2; D may correspond to TRBD1 or TRBD2 (6 bases each). V was clipped by 1 base and J by 2 bases, with 12 bases between them. The germline V gene encodes CDR1 SGHRS and CDR2 YFSETQ. The CDR3 sequence is 16 residues long. The CDR3 loop reads CASSLKGGTNTGELFF. Here the CDR3 DNA reads TGCGCCAGCAGCTTGAAAGGGGGGACAAACACCGGGGAGCTGTTTTTT.